The clone carrying this TCR beta chain has only a few counts. CDR1 is LGHDT, CDR2 YNNKEL, per germline (reference sequence). The CDR3 totals 14 residues. The junction had 8 bases not matched to a gene; V was cut back by 6 bases and J by 4 bases. The data were taken from a study of early T cells in non-severe SARS-CoV-2 infection. Separate cDNA molecules each had unique molecular identifiers attached to them. TCRdb ran MiXCR on the 5' RACE reads and lists one entry per CDR3 protein. This sample has more than 85,000 distinct CDR3 sequences, with around 16% found just once. The sequence derives from an adult who was a healthcare worker with PCR-confirmed SARS-CoV-2 infection or an uninfected control (not recorded which). J is TRBJ2-7 and V is TRBV3-1; 8 nucleotides match TRBD2. The sequences come from whole blood, collected at baseline. The CDR3 DNA reads as TGTGCCAGCAGGGGAAGCGGGAGAGTTTACGAGCAGTACTTC. Translation: CASRGSGRVYEQYF.